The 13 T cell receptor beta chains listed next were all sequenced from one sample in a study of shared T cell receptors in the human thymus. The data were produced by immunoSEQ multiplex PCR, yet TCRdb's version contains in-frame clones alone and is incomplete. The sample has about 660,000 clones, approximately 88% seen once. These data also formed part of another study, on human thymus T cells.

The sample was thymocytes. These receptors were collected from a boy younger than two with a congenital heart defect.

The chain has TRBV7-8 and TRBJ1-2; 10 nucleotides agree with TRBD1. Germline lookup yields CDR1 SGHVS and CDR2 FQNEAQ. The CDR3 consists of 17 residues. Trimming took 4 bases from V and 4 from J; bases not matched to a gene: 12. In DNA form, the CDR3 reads TGTGCCAGCAGCTCGCCGGGACAGGGGTTTAGATTCTATGGCTACACCTTC. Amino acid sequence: CASSSPGQGFRFYGYTF.

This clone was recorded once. The CDR3 nucleotides read TGCGCCAGCAGCAGGGACACCAACACCGGGGAGCTGTTTTTT. Translation gives CASSRDTNTGELFF. The rearrangement joins TRBV5-1 to TRBJ2-2, with a tentative D call TRBD1 (6 bases). V was pared by 4 bases and J by 2 bases, with 9 bases between. Germline V gene sequence: CDR1 SGHRS, CDR2 YFSETQ. The CDR3 has 14 residues.

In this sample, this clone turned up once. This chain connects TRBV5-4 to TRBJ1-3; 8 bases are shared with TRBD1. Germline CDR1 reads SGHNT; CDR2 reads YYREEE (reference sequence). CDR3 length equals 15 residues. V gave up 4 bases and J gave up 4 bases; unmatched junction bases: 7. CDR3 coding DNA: TGTGCCAGCAGCCTGCAGGGGGCGACGGGAAACACCATATATTTT. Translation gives CASSLQGATGNTIYF.

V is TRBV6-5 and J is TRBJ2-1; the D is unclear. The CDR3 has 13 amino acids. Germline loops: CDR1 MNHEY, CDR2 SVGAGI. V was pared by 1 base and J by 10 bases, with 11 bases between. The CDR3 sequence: CASSYCTRCEQFF. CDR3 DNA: TGTGCCAGCAGTTACTGCACCCGGTGCGAGCAGTTCTTC.

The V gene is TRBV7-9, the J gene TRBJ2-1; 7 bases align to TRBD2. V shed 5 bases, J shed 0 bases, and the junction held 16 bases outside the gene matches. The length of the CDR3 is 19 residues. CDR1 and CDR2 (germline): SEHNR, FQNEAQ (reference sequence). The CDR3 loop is CASSPPVASGWVSYNEQFF. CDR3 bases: TGTGCCAGCAGCCCTCCCGTGGCTAGCGGCTGGGTCTCCTACAATGAGCAGTTCTTC.

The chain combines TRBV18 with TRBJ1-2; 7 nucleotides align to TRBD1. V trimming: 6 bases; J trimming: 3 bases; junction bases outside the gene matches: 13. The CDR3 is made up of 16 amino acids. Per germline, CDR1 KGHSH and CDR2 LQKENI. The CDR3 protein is CASSPSLGQDDYGYTF. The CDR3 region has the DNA TGTGCCAGCTCCCCGAGCCTTGGACAGGACGACTATGGCTACACCTTC.

The DNA for the CDR3 is TGTGCCAGCAGCCAATCGGACAGGGAAGGGGATCAGCCCCAGCATTTT. Translating it yields CASSQSDREGDQPQHF. This chain joins TRBV7-2 and TRBJ1-5; TRBD1 matches at 8 bases. V shed 5 bases and J 5 bases; nucleotides not matched to a gene: 11. Germline CDR1 reads SGHTA; CDR2 reads FQGNSA. The CDR3 length is 16 residues.

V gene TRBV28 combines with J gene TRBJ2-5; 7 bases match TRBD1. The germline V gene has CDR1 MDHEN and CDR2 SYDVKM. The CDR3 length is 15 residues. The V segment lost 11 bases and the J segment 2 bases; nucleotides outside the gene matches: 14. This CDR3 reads CAGRDRDSEQETQYF. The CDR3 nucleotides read TGTGCCGGGAGAGACCGGGACAGCGAGCAAGAGACCCAGTACTTC.

The CDR3 protein is CAASGRVTDTQYF. CDR3 sequence (DNA): TGTGCCGCAAGCGGGAGGGTTACAGATACGCAGTATTTT. This chain uses TRBV15 with TRBJ2-3; TRBD2 aligns across 10 bases. The CDR3 loop spans 13 amino acids. After removal of 11 bases from V and 3 bases from J, the junction contained 5 bases not matched to a gene. CDR1 and CDR2 (germline): LNHNV, YYDKDF (reference sequence).

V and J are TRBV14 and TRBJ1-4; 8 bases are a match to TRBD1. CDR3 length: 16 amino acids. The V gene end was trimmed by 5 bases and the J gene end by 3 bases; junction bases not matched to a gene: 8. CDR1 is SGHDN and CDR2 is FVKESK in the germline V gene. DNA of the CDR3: TGTGCCAGCAGCAGGACAGGGACCGGGGCTAATGAAAAACTGTTTTTT. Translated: CASSRTGTGANEKLFF.

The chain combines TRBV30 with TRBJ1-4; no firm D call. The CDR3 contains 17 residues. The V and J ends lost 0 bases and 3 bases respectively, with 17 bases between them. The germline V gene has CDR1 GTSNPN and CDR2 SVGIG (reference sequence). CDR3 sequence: CAWSVVCQAVANEKLFF. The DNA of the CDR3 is TGTGCCTGGAGTGTAGTCTGCCAGGCCGTTGCTAATGAAAAACTGTTTTTT.

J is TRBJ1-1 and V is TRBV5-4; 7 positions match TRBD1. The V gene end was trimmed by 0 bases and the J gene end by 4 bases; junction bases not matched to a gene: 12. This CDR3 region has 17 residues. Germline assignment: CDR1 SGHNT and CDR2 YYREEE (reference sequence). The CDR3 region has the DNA TGTGCCAGCAGCTTGGAAGGGGCCGGGAGGGGGCCCACTGAAGCTTTCTTT. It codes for CASSLEGAGRGPTEAFF. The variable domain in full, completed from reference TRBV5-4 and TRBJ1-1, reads ETGVTQSPTHLIKTRGQQVTLRCSSQSGHNTVSWYQQALGQGPQFIFQYYREEENGRGNFPPRFSGLQFPNYSSELNVNALELDDSALYLCASSLEGAGRGPTEAFFGQGTRLTVV.

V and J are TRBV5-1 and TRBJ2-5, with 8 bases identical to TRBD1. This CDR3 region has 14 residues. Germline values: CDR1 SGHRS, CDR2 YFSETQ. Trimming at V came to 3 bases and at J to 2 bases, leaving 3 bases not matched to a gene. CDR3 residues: CASSSQGEQETQYF. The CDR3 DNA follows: TGCGCCAGCAGCTCACAGGGGGAACAAGAGACCCAGTACTTC.